This T cell receptor beta chain was identified in a study of T cells in Graves' hyperthyroidism and ophthalmopathy. Only a few counts were recorded for this clonotype. The investigators amplified TCR beta CDR3 regions from RNA transcripts. HTBI primers drove first-round RT-PCR of the TCR CDR3. MiXCR, applied by TCRdb to the multiplex PCR reads, yields one record per CDR3 protein. The table records 600,000 or so distinct CDR3 sequences, over 12% of them present only once. The receptor comes from a young woman with Graves' ophthalmopathy. Sequences were obtained from blood.

The DNA for the CDR3 is TGTGCCAGCAGCCCCGGGACAGGGGTAGTGTTTAATGGCTACACCTTC. Amino acids: CASSPGTGVVFNGYTF. The rearrangement uses TRBV5-8 and TRBJ1-2, with 10 bases aligning to TRBD1. The V gene end was trimmed by 4 bases and the J gene end by 6 bases; junction bases not matched to a gene: 12. CDR1 and CDR2 (germline): SGHTS, YDEGEE. This CDR3 has 16 residues.